The following is a T cell receptor beta chain sequence with its context. Antigen specificity is unknown. Germline assignment: CDR1 SGHTA and CDR2 FQGNSA. V was pared by 1 base and J by 8 bases, with 4 bases of the junction left unmatched. The CDR3 extends over 13 amino acids. This entry comes from a study of Tregs in tolerant kidney transplant recipients. Whole-study results and caveats: Activated donor B cell expansion appeared to reveal the most relevant donor-specific TCRbeta repertoire.

Clones were read by immunoSEQ multiplex PCR, and TCRdb kept only the in-frame ones, dropping some. Here the sample spans 95,000 to 120,000 clones, nearly 90% being singletons. This receptor was obtained from a human donor who received a combined kidney and bone marrow transplant. The rearrangement joins TRBV7-2 to TRBJ1-2, with 7 nucleotides matching TRBD1. This specimen was CD4+ T cells from blood, taken before the transplant. The CDR3: CASSLEGAGGYTF. The CDR3 bases are TGTGCCAGCAGCTTAGAGGGGGCCGGGGGCTACACCTTC.